This T cell receptor (beta chain) was sequenced for a study of vaccination and CD4 T cells after COVID-19. Comment on this clonotype: Its antigen is as yet unknown.

Indicated treatment: roughly 11-day PBMC culture with coronavirus spike peptide pools or control peptides (ViraFEST assay). The Oncomine TCR Beta short-read assay generated sequence data from the DNA of cultured CD4+ T cells. TCRdb reprocessed the PCR reads with MiXCR, giving one entry per CDR3 protein. The repertoire holds some 8,600 distinct CDR3 sequences, with about three fifths as singletons. The sequenced sample consisted of CD4+ T cells from blood, cultured in vitro. The TCR comes from a human donor who had recovered from COVID-19.

The CDR3 DNA reads TGCAGTGCTAGACCCTCCAGACAGGGAAGAGGCTACGAGCAGTACTTC. Translated, it gives CSARPSRQGRGYEQYF. V gene TRBV20-1 combines with J gene TRBJ2-7; TRBD1 matches at 7 bases. V lost 2 bases, J lost 3 bases, and 13 bases stayed unmatched. CDR1 and CDR2 (germline): DFQATT, SNEGSKA (reference sequence). The CDR3 contains 16 residues.